This T cell receptor beta chain was identified during a study of vaccination effects on CD4 cells after COVID-19. The V end was cut by 2 bases, the J end by 5 bases, with 19 bases between. The CDR3 sequence is 16 residues long. Germline CDR1 reads SGHNT; CDR2 reads YYREEE (reference sequence). TCRdb keeps only in-frame clones here, not all; method: immunoSEQ multiplex PCR. Of roughly 53,000 clones listed, roughly three quarters were seen once; the top ten hold 5.5% to 7%. Details on this clone: Its cognate antigen is unknown.

Pools of viral peptides were used by the ViraFEST assay to expand antigen-specific CD4+ T cells ahead of sequencing. Scientists isolated CD4+ T cells after a roughly 10-day culture period ended. Vaccine recipients had no previous SARS-CoV-2 infection; their nucleocapsid antibodies were negative. The rearrangement joins TRBV5-4 to TRBJ2-5; D may match TRBD1 or TRBD2 (5 bases each). The sequencing used CD4+ T cells from PBMCs cultured with HCoV-OC43 spike peptides, collected before COVID-19 vaccination. Subset of the sample: HCoV-OC43 spike overlapping peptide pool stimulation. The TCR originated in a human donor who received a COVID-19 vaccine. The CDR3 here is CASSFEGRRSVETQYF. In DNA form, the CDR3 reads TGTGCCAGCAGCTTCGAGGGACGAAGAAGCGTGGAGACCCAGTACTTC.